Described below is a single TCR beta chain sequence and its context. The antigen is not known. This entry is derived from a study of T cell responses to AZD1222 COVID-19 vaccine. Assay: immunoSEQ multiplex PCR; the TCRdb copy retains only in-frame clones and omits some. The table has 200,000 to 300,000 clones, 80% to 95% seen once. CDR1 and CDR2 from the germline V gene are SGHVS and FNYEAQ. The CDR3 contains 14 residues. Trimming stripped 3 bases from V and 2 bases from J, with 11 bases between. Whole-study findings and limits: Donors were largely white British and mainly female; clonal diversity was possibly underestimated. Reports indicate that nearly half of spike-specific TCRs are directed at unmutated variant regions. Spike-specific TCR breadth and depth were elevated following two AZD1222 doses. Of the AZD1222 recipients, only five to seven were seropositive at baseline.

This receptor was taken from an adult in good health. The V and J genes are TRBV7-6 and TRBJ2-7; D perhaps matches TRBD2 (7 bases). The source was peripheral blood, collected on day 0 of AZD1222 vaccination. The CDR3 region is CASSFGGRAYEQYF. The DNA of the CDR3 is TGTGCCAGCAGCTTCGGGGGGCGAGCCTACGAGCAGTACTTC. Drawing the rest from reference TRBV7-6 and TRBJ2-7, the complete variable domain is GAGVSQSPRYKVTKRGQDVALRCDPISGHVSLYWYRQALGQGPEFLTYFNYEAQQDKSGLPNDRFSAERPEGSISTLTIQRTEQRDSAMYRCASSFGGRAYEQYFGPGTRLTVT.